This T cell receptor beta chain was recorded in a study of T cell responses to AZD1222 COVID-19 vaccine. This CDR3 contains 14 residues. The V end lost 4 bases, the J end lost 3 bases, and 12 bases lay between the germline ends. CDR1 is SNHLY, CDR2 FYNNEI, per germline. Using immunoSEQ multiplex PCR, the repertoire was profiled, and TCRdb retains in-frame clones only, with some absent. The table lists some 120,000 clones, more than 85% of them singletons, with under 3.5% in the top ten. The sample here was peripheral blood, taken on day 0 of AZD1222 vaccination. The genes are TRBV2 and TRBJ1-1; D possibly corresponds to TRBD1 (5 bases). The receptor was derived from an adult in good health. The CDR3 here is CASSGDGWDTEAFF. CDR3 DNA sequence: TGTGCCAGCAGTGGGGACGGGTGGGACACTGAAGCTTTCTTT.